This is a list of T cell receptor beta chains from one sample in a study of cytomegalovirus exposure and HLA in healthy donors. Profiling relied on immunoSEQ multiplex PCR, and the TCRdb table lists in-frame clones only, not all of them. The sample holds 150,000 to 250,000 clones, around 83% seen once. The sequenced sample was PBMCs. Receptor source: a woman between 25 and 40 years old in good health and CMV-seropositive. CDR3s include the opening cysteine and the closing phenylalanine or tryptophan. Fields, in order: CDR3 protein, CDR3 DNA, CDR3 length, V gene, J gene, D gene, clone size. A D gene is named only where the DNA matches it firmly. The size entry is marked missing in some rows and otherwise reads once, few, many or a size class.

cdr3_aa: CATSSLAGTDVSYTF
cdr3_nt: TGCGCTACCAGCAGCTTAGCCGGGACAGACGTAAGCTACACCTTC
cdr3_length: 15
v_call: TRBV5-1
j_call: TRBJ1-2
d_call: TRBD1
clone_size: -

cdr3_aa: CASSLPPGLPNTGELFF
cdr3_nt: TGTGCCAGCAGCCTACCCCCGGGACTACCTAACACCGGGGAGCTGTTTTTT
cdr3_length: 17
v_call: TRBV7-2
j_call: TRBJ2-2
d_call: TRBD2
clone_size: -

cdr3_aa: CATSSWGETDTQYF
cdr3_nt: TGTGCCACCAGCAGTTGGGGAGAGACAGATACGCAGTATTTT
cdr3_length: 14
v_call: TRBV15
j_call: TRBJ2-3
d_call: -
clone_size: -

cdr3_aa: CSVDWRDGTGELFF
cdr3_nt: TGCAGCGTTGATTGGAGGGATGGCACCGGGGAGCTGTTTTTT
cdr3_length: 14
v_call: TRBV29-1
j_call: TRBJ2-2
d_call: -
clone_size: -

cdr3_aa: CATSRDTSGNIQYF
cdr3_nt: TGTGCCACCAGCAGAGATACTAGCGGGAACATTCAGTACTTC
cdr3_length: 14
v_call: TRBV15
j_call: TRBJ2-4
d_call: TRBD2
clone_size: -

cdr3_aa: CASSLHGGFYGYTF
cdr3_nt: TGTGCCAGCAGTTTACATGGGGGCTTCTATGGCTACACCTTC
cdr3_length: 14
v_call: TRBV28
j_call: TRBJ1-2
d_call: -
clone_size: -

cdr3_aa: CASSDGRWDQPQHF
cdr3_nt: TGTGCCAGCAGTGATGGGAGGTGGGATCAGCCCCAGCATTTT
cdr3_length: 14
v_call: TRBV25-1
j_call: TRBJ1-5
d_call: -
clone_size: -

cdr3_aa: CASSFRQETGEQYF
cdr3_nt: TGTGCCAGCAGCTTCCGACAGGAAACGGGAGAGCAGTACTTC
cdr3_length: 14
v_call: TRBV5-5
j_call: TRBJ2-7
d_call: -
clone_size: -

cdr3_aa: CASSEMAGAYSNQPQHF
cdr3_nt: TGTGCCAGCAGTGAAATGGCAGGCGCTTATAGCAATCAGCCCCAGCATTTT
cdr3_length: 17
v_call: TRBV6-1
j_call: TRBJ1-5
d_call: -
clone_size: many

cdr3_aa: CASSEFSREGDEQFF
cdr3_nt: TGTGCCAGCAGTGAATTTAGCCGGGAGGGCGATGAGCAGTTCTTC
cdr3_length: 15
v_call: TRBV6-1
j_call: TRBJ2-1
d_call: TRBD2
clone_size: -

cdr3_aa: CASSQRTGLFAEAFF
cdr3_nt: TGTGCCAGCAGCCAGAGAACGGGTCTCTTTGCCGAAGCTTTCTTT
cdr3_length: 15
v_call: TRBV6-6
j_call: TRBJ1-1
d_call: -
clone_size: -

cdr3_aa: CASSPDLRYGYTF
cdr3_nt: TGTGCCAGCAGCCCAGACCTGCGGTATGGCTACACCTTC
cdr3_length: 13
v_call: TRBV7-9
j_call: TRBJ1-2
d_call: -
clone_size: -

cdr3_aa: CASSLGGLAAHEQYF
cdr3_nt: TGTGCCAGCAGCTTGGGCGGGCTAGCCGCCCACGAGCAGTACTTC
cdr3_length: 15
v_call: TRBV7-3
j_call: TRBJ2-7
d_call: -
clone_size: -